This T cell receptor beta chain was recovered during a study of persistence of HIV-infected CD4 T cells. Study-wide context: Isolated cells were CMV- and HIV-1 Gag-responding CD4+ T cells. Points from the study as a whole: Antigen-responding cells were enriched for degenerate expanded CDR3beta sequences. TCR oligoclonality correlated with proviral oligoclonality in the same sorted populations.

This clone was seen only once. Its antigen remains unknown. Stimulation used 7.5 to 10 ug/mL lysate from CMV-infected fibroblasts. Sorted nonresponding memory CD4+ T cells were CD40L-negative, CD69-negative, CD45RO-high. This was the immunoSEQ version 4 assay in survey mode. Method: immunoSEQ multiplex PCR; TCRdb's copy keeps in-frame clones and lacks some. Among 35,000 to 40,000 clones listed, 65% to 85% were seen once. This TCR derives from an adult man with HIV who was CMV-seropositive. The specimen was CD4+ T cells sorted from PBMCs after approximately 20-hour stimulation, collected from a patient who received antiretroviral therapy.

The CDR3 sequence is CASSPINSGSSSGYTF. CDR3 bases: TGTGCCAGCTCACCAATTAACTCAGGAAGCTCGTCCGGCTACACCTTC. The rearrangement joins TRBV18 to TRBJ1-2; D unresolved. V lost 2 bases and J lost 8, with 21 bases in between. The germline V gene has CDR1 KGHSH and CDR2 LQKENI. This CDR3 has 16 residues.